This TCR beta chain comes out of a study of cytotoxic CD8 clonotypes in ibrutinib-treated CLL. The overall study: Complete response was seen in 2 patients and partial in 24; about twelve progressed and about 14 stayed remitted after a median around 64 months. Study-wide results and caveats: Private clonotypes, not public ones, expanded at ibrutinib response. Sustained-remission patients were sampled at one set of times and progressing patients at different ones.

The CDR3 spans 12 residues. The germline V and J ends were trimmed by 5 bases and 7 bases, with 8 bases remaining between them. CDR1 is KGHSH and CDR2 is LQKENI in the germline V gene. The data were produced by immunoSEQ multiplex PCR, yet TCRdb's version contains in-frame clones alone and is incomplete. Of around 330,000 clones in the sample, roughly 67% were seen once. Details on this clone: What it binds is not known.

The clonotype comes from a human donor with chronic lymphocytic leukemia. The sequencing here drew on PBMCs, taken after 36 months of ibrutinib treatment. The chain links TRBV18 to TRBJ1-4; no reliable D call. The CDR3: CASSYSGEKLFF. In nucleotides, the CDR3 is TGTGCCAGCTCATACAGTGGTGAAAAACTGTTTTTT.